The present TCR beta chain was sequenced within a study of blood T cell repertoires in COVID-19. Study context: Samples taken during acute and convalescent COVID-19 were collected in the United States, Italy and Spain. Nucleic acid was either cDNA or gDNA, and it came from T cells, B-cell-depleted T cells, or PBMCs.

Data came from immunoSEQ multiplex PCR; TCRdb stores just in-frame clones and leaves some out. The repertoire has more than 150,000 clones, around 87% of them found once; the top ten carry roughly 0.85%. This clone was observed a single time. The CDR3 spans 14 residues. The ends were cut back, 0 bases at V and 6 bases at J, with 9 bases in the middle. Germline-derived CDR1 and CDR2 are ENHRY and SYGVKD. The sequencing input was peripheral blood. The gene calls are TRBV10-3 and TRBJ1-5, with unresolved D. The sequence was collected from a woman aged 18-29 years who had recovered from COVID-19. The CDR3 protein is CAISESGGSQPQHF. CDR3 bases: TGTGCCATCAGTGAGTCGGGAGGGAGTCAGCCCCAGCATTTT.